This TCR beta chain comes out of a study of blood T cell repertoires in COVID-19. Trimming shortened V by 0 bases and J by 5 bases, and 16 bases separated the two germline ends. The CDR3 runs to 16 residues. Germline V gives CDR1 LGHDT, CDR2 YNNKEL (reference sequence). Under the authors' procedure: The authors estimated nucleated cell counts from reference gene primer amplification. TCRdb's table, derived via immunoSEQ multiplex PCR, lists solely in-frame clones and lacks some. V and J calls and clone size are as listed in that table; D and trimming were resolved from the DNA. Of about 40,000 clones in the sample, approximately 83% were seen once.

The J gene is TRBJ1-2, the V gene TRBV3-1 (or the pseudogene TRBV3-2); D is unclear. The sequenced sample consisted of peripheral blood. The clonotype originates from a woman in her sixties with acute or convalescent COVID-19. Here the CDR3 reads CASSQDFGRTFYGYTF. In nucleotides, the CDR3 is TGTGCCAGCAGCCAAGATTTCGGACGGACTTTTTATGGCTACACCTTC.